What follows describes a single T cell receptor (beta chain). Its antigen is undetermined. The data stem from a study of beta chain features in type 1 diabetes. Study observations and caveats: Significant though moderate, a shortening of TCRB CDR3s appeared in all four CD4+ subsets of Type 1 diabetes patients.

All of the isolated RNA was reverse transcribed, so expressed TCRB transcripts were sequenced. Generated by immunoSEQ multiplex PCR, the TCRdb table keeps only in-frame clones and is missing some. The sample lists approximately 160,000 clones, roughly 60% occurring once. This clonotype originated in a man younger than 40 with type 1 diabetes. The sample was naive CD4+ T cells from blood.

The CDR3 here is CASSPPARLYEQYF. DNA for the CDR3: TGTGCCAGCTCACCACCAGCCAGGTTGTACGAGCAGTACTTC. The rearrangement links TRBV18 to TRBJ2-7; D unresolved. This CDR3 has 14 amino acids. Per the germline V gene, CDR1 is KGHSH and CDR2 is LQKENI. Trimming stripped 0 bases from V and 4 bases from J, with 10 bases between.